This paragraph covers one TCR beta chain sequence. Its antigen remains unidentified. This sample was taken from a study of cytotoxic CD8 clonotypes in ibrutinib-treated CLL. Study-wide context: Responses: roughly 25 partial, 2 complete; after median approximately 70 months, roughly 15 stayed remitted, roughly 12 progressed.

Measured with immunoSEQ multiplex PCR; TCRdb has only the in-frame clones, and not every one. Of about 140,000 clones in the sample, around three quarters were seen once. Overall study results and limits: Having risen at ibrutinib response, clonality had fallen back toward baseline by progression. Once treatment began, public clonotypes, which were uncommon, contracted or stayed stable.

Germline V gene data show CDR1 as ENHRY and CDR2 as SYGVKD. The length of the CDR3 is 14 residues. V lost 6 bases and J 2 bases, leaving 13 bases between the germline ends. Sample: PBMCs, taken after 12 months of ibrutinib treatment. The genes are TRBV10-3 and TRBJ2-5, with D perhaps given as TRBD1 or TRBD2 (5 bases each). The TCR originated in a human donor with chronic lymphocytic leukemia. The CDR3 spells CAISNSGSQETQYF. CDR3 DNA: TGTGCCATCAGCAATTCAGGGAGTCAAGAGACCCAGTACTTC.